The sequence of this TCR beta chain was determined in a study of identical twins' blood T cells. The germline CDR1 and CDR2 sequences are MNHEY and SMNVEV (reference sequence). This CDR3 has 14 amino acids. The junction had 7 bases not matched to a gene; V was cut back by 7 bases and J by 2 bases. TCRdb itself ran the 5' RACE reads through MiXCR, one entry per CDR3 protein. The repertoire consists of roughly 380,000 distinct CDR3 sequences, with 28% occurring once and the leading ten covering more than 5.5%. The specimen sequenced was PBMCs. The chain carries TRBV27 and TRBJ1-1, with 7 positions matching TRBD1. The receptor's source is a woman between 18 and 50 years old in good health. The CDR3 region is CASTPDRANTEAFF. Here the CDR3 DNA reads TGTGCCAGCACCCCTGACAGGGCCAACACTGAAGCTTTCTTT.